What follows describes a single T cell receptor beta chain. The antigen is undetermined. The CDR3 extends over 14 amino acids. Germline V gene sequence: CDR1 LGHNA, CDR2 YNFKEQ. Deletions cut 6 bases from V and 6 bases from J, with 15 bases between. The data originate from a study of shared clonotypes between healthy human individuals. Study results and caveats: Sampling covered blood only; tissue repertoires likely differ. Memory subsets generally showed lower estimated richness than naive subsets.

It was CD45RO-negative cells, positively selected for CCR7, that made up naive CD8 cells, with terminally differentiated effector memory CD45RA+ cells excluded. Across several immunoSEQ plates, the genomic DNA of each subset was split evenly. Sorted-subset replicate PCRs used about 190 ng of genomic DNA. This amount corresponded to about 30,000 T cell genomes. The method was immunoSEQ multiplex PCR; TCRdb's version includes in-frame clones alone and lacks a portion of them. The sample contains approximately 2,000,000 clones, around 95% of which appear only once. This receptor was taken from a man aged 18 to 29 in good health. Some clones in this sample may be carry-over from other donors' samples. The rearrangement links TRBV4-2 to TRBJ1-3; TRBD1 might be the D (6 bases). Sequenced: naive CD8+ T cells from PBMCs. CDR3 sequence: CASSQGHSANTIYF. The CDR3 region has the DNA TGTGCCAGCAGTCAGGGACATTCAGCAAACACCATATATTTT.